The 29 T cell receptor beta chains below were found in one sample sequenced in a study of human T cells and chemical hapten exposure. Time point of the sample: patch test 1, 2 weeks after DPC sensitization. Treatment meaning: therapeutic diphenylcyclopropenone sensitization with weekly scalp DPC. TCRdb redid the calling of the RACE reads with MiXCR, one entry per CDR3 protein. The sample shows approximately 70,000 distinct CDR3 sequences, approximately 9.8% of them seen only once. Material: whole blood, obtained in connection with sensitization to the hapten diphenylcyclopropenone (DPC). Receptors were obtained from a woman in her thirties or forties with alopecia areata. Some clones in this sample may be carry-over from other donors' samples.

This clonotype was counted many times. CDR3 in amino acids: CASSEAHFGVQPQHF. DNA for the CDR3: TGTGCCAGCAGTGAAGCCCATTTTGGGGTACAGCCCCAGCATTTT. The rearrangement uses TRBV6-1 and TRBJ1-5, with D hard to call. V gave up 0 bases and J gave up 7 bases, with 13 bases separating them. The CDR3 runs to 15 residues. Germline loops: CDR1 MNHNS, CDR2 SASEGT.

The table lists this clonotype with many counts. The rearrangement joins TRBV6-6 to TRBJ1-1; D is uncertain. The germline V and J ends were trimmed by 6 bases and 2 bases, with 13 bases remaining between them. The CDR3 sequence is 14 residues long. Per the germline V gene, CDR1 is MNHNY and CDR2 is SVGAGI (reference sequence). Here the CDR3 DNA reads TGTGCCAGCAGCCCCCAGGACTCCAACACTGAAGCTTTCTTT. This translates into CASSPQDSNTEAFF.

This clonotype is deemed medium-sized. This rearrangement joins TRBV2 to TRBJ2-3; 8 bases line up with TRBD2. Trimming removed 1 base from V and 0 bases from J; junction bases left unmatched: 3. CDR1 and CDR2 (germline): SNHLY, FYNNEI. This CDR3 has 16 residues. This CDR3 is CASSEGQRGSTDTQYF. The CDR3, as DNA: TGTGCCAGCAGTGAAGGACAGCGGGGGAGCACAGATACGCAGTATTTT.

This clonotype was picked up a small number of times. The chain employs TRBV6-2 or TRBV6-3 and TRBJ1-5; the D is unclear. Germline V gives CDR1 MNHEY, CDR2 SVGEGT. This CDR3 contains 17 residues. With 8 bases removed from V and 0 bases from J, the gap between germline ends came to 20 bases. In DNA form, the CDR3 reads TGTGCCAGCTCACCAAGGGCACCTACTTATAGCAATCAGCCCCAGCATTTT. It is translated as CASSPRAPTYSNQPQHF.

This clonotype was found a few times. This rearrangement joins TRBV28 to TRBJ2-7, with D maybe TRBD1 (6 bases). The CDR3 extends over 13 amino acids. Germline loops: CDR1 MDHEN, CDR2 SYDVKM. Between the trimmed V and J ends, which lost 7 bases and 2 bases, there was a span of 12 bases. This CDR3 is CASTQGSPYEQYF. CDR3 nucleotides: TGTGCCAGCACCCAGGGGTCCCCCTACGAGCAGTACTTC.

A few counts support this clonotype. The chain employs TRBV6-1 and TRBJ2-1; the match to TRBD2 covers 12 bases. The V and J ends lost 1 base and 8 bases, in that order; junction bases with no gene match: 6. This CDR3 is built from 16 residues. Germline assignment: CDR1 MNHNS and CDR2 SASEGT. CDR3 coding DNA: TGTGCCAGCAGTGAAGGACTAGCGGGGGCCGAGGATGAGCAGTTCTTC. It yields the protein CASSEGLAGAEDEQFF.

This sequence joins TRBV20-1 and TRBJ2-1; D ambiguous. V was cut by 2 bases and J by 0 bases, with 14 bases left in between. This CDR3 spans 16 amino acids. Germline-derived CDR1 and CDR2 are DFQATT and SNEGSKA (reference sequence). CDR3 bases: TGCAGTGCTAGACCAAGCCTACGCAGCTCCTACAATGAGCAGTTCTTC. This translates into CSARPSLRSSYNEQFF.

This clonotype was recorded at least ten times. The chain combines TRBV4-1 with TRBJ2-3, with TRBD2 identical over 10 bases. V was clipped by 3 bases and J by 3 bases; unmatched bases: 6. Looked up from germline, CDR1 is MGHRA and CDR2 is YSYEKL. There are 16 residues in the CDR3. Here the CDR3 reads CASSQLPGLATDTQYF. CDR3 DNA: TGCGCCAGCAGCCAGCTCCCGGGACTAGCGACAGATACGCAGTATTTT.

This clonotype occurred a few times. The V call is TRBV20-1, the J call TRBJ2-7; TRBD2 might be the D (5 bases). The CDR3 extends over 13 amino acids. V was shortened by 5 bases and J by 6 bases, with 17 bases between the two germline ends. CDR1 and CDR2 from the germline V gene are DFQATT and SNEGSKA (reference sequence). As DNA, the CDR3 is TGCAGTGCTTCCCCTTGGGCCGGACTCGAGCAGTACTTC. This encodes CSASPWAGLEQYF.

There are many counts of this clonotype. The chain joins TRBV20-1 to TRBJ2-7, with D maybe TRBD1 (6 bases). The CDR3 totals 12 residues. Trimming removed 3 bases at V and 2 bases at J, with 8 bases between. Germline values: CDR1 DFQATT, CDR2 SNEGSKA (reference sequence). CDR3 DNA sequence: TGCAGTGCTAGTCAGGGGACCTACGAGCAGTACTTC. It specifies CSASQGTYEQYF.

This clonotype was seen more than once but under ten times. The chain combines TRBV5-1 with TRBJ2-3, with TRBD2 matching over 12 bases. Germline V gene sequence: CDR1 SGHRS, CDR2 YFSETQ. This CDR3 is built from 18 residues. V lost 0 bases to trimming and J lost 7 bases; unmatched junction nucleotides: 12. The CDR3 nucleotides read TGCGCCAGCAGCTTGGCCGGGGCTAGCGGGGGGGAGCTAAATACGCAGTATTTT. Translation: CASSLAGASGGELNTQYF.

This clonotype was picked up a small number of times. The chain couples TRBV30 to TRBJ1-2; no clear D. There are 13 residues in the CDR3. From germline, CDR1 is GTSNPN and CDR2 SVGIG (reference sequence). V lost 0 bases and J 5 bases, leaving 10 bases between the germline ends. CDR3 nucleotide sequence: TGTGCCTGGAGTGTCGGTTCCTTTTATGGCTACACCTTC. It is translated as CAWSVGSFYGYTF.

The rearrangement links TRBV9 to TRBJ2-5; tentatively, D is TRBD2 (6 bases). The CDR3 is 16 residues long. The V gene's germline CDR1 is SGDLS and CDR2 YYNGEE. Trimming removed 0 bases from V and 3 bases from J, with 15 bases in between. The CDR3 DNA sequence: TGTGCCAGCAGCGTAGACGGGACCCCGGGAGAAGAGACCCAGTACTTC. Amino acid sequence: CASSVDGTPGEETQYF.

This clonotype was picked up many times. The rearrangement joins TRBV29-1 to TRBJ2-1, with unresolved D. This CDR3 region has 11 residues. V lost 2 bases and J 4 bases, leaving 3 bases between the germline ends. Germline V gene sequence: CDR1 SQVTM, CDR2 ANQGSEA. The CDR3 sequence: CSVEQYNEQFF. Here the CDR3 DNA reads TGCAGCGTTGAACAGTACAATGAGCAGTTCTTC.

This clonotype has ten or more counts. The rearrangement uses TRBV28 and TRBJ1-4, with D maybe TRBD1 (5 bases). Germline assignment: CDR1 MDHEN and CDR2 SYDVKM. Trimming cost V 5 bases and J 4 bases, with 14 bases left between them. This CDR3 has 15 amino acids. The CDR3 reads CASSKADNYNEKLFF. CDR3 DNA: TGTGCCAGCAGTAAAGCGGACAATTATAATGAAAAACTGTTTTTT.

This clonotype has only a few counts. A much more abundant neighbour one base away suggests this may be a read error. No conserved phenylalanine or tryptophan is present at the end of the CDR3, so a read error is the likely explanation. The J gene is TRBJ1-1, the V gene TRBV18, with D unclear. The CDR3 runs 12 residues. V was trimmed by 6 bases and J by 1 base, leaving 6 bases between them. Looked up from germline, CDR1 is KGHSH and CDR2 is LQKENI. CDR3 protein: CASSAGNTEAFI. CDR3 DNA: TGTGCCAGCTCTGCAGGGAACACTGAAGCTTTCATT.

In this sample, this clonotype turned up many times. The genes are TRBV18 and TRBJ2-7; D ambiguous. V lost 2 bases and J lost 7, with 9 bases in between. CDR3 length: 12 amino acids. Germline values: CDR1 KGHSH, CDR2 LQKENI. The CDR3 region is CASSPEAVEQYF. The CDR3 DNA sequence: TGTGCCAGCTCACCAGAGGCGGTTGAGCAGTACTTC.

This clonotype was seen ten or more times. The chain employs TRBV28 and TRBJ2-2; the D is unclear. This CDR3 region has 11 residues. Trimming pared 5 bases from V and 6 bases from J, leaving 4 bases between. The V gene's germline CDR1 is MDHEN and CDR2 SYDVKM. Here the CDR3 DNA reads TGTGCCAGCAGTCCGCCCGGGGAGCTGTTTTTT. Its translation: CASSPPGELFF.

In its sample, this clonotype was seen a few times. V and J are TRBV6-5 and TRBJ2-1; 9 bases match TRBD2. The germline gives CDR1 MNHEY, CDR2 SVGAGI. J gave up 9 bases and V 0 bases, and 9 bases lay outside the gene matches. This CDR3 spans 16 amino acids. The CDR3 is CASSYSGGGAVFEQFF. CDR3 DNA: TGTGCCAGCAGTTACTCGGGCGGGGGGGCCGTTTTTGAGCAGTTCTTC.

The chain couples TRBV2 to TRBJ1-2, with D tentatively TRBD1 (5 bases). CDR1 SNHLY and CDR2 FYNNEI come from the germline V gene. The CDR3 covers 13 residues. With 7 bases removed from V and 7 bases from J, the gap between germline ends came to 16 bases. This CDR3 reads CASTLGAGTGYTF. In nucleotides, the CDR3 is TGTGCCAGCACCCTTGGGGCAGGCACTGGCTACACCTTC.

V usage is TRBV5-5 and J usage is TRBJ2-7; 11 bases line up with TRBD2. The CDR3 covers 16 residues. Looked up from germline, CDR1 is SGHKS and CDR2 is YYEKEE (reference sequence). J gave up 0 bases and V 4 bases, and 6 bases lay outside the gene matches. The CDR3 protein is CASSRSSGGTSYEQYF. Written as DNA, the CDR3 is TGTGCCAGCAGCCGCTCTAGCGGGGGGACCTCCTACGAGCAGTACTTC.

V is TRBV19 and J is TRBJ1-5; a weak D match, TRBD1 (6 bases). Looked up from germline, CDR1 is LNHDA and CDR2 is SQIVND (reference sequence). The ends were cut back, 3 bases at V and 0 bases at J, with 12 bases in the middle. There are 16 residues in the CDR3. The CDR3 loop reads CASSIDRSPSNQPQHF. In DNA form, the CDR3 reads TGTGCCAGTAGTATCGACAGGAGCCCTAGCAATCAGCCCCAGCATTTT.

This clonotype was seen a handful of times. The chain couples TRBV10-3 to TRBJ1-1, with D possibly TRBD1 on 5 matching bases. V lost 7 bases to trimming and J lost 8 bases, with 14 bases between them. There are 12 residues in the CDR3. Per germline, CDR1 ENHRY and CDR2 SYGVKD. CDR3 sequence reads: CAITEGPGEAFF. Written as DNA, the CDR3 is TGTGCCATCACCGAGGGGCCAGGGGAAGCTTTCTTT.

The genes are TRBV3-1 and TRBJ2-7; tentative D call: TRBD2 (6 bases). The CDR3 loop spans 14 amino acids. V lost 1 base and J 3 bases, leaving 10 bases between the germline ends. Germline CDR1 is LGHDT and CDR2 is YNNKEL (reference sequence). DNA for the CDR3: TGTGCCAGCAGCCAAGGGACGGGAGTCTACGAGCAGTACTTC. Translation: CASSQGTGVYEQYF.

At least ten counts were recorded for this clonotype. This rearrangement joins TRBV7-9 to TRBJ1-1, with TRBD1 matching 7 bases. The junction had 9 bases not matched to a gene; V was cut back by 1 base and J by 4 bases. This CDR3 contains 16 residues. The germline V gene encodes CDR1 SEHNR and CDR2 FQNEAQ (reference sequence). CDR3 protein: CASSLGTGPRGTEAFF. Written as DNA, the CDR3 is TGTGCCAGCAGCTTAGGGACAGGTCCTCGAGGCACTGAAGCTTTCTTT.

V is TRBV24-1 and J is TRBJ2-2; D not resolved. The CDR3 is 14 residues long. The germline V gene has CDR1 KGHDR and CDR2 SFDVKD. The V end lost 8 bases, the J end lost 2 bases, and 11 bases lay between the germline ends. The chain's CDR3 is CATNQAENTGELFF. DNA of the CDR3: TGTGCCACCAACCAGGCAGAAAACACCGGGGAGCTGTTTTTT.

The rearrangement links TRBV7-8 to TRBJ1-1; 7 bases line up with TRBD1. V lost 5 bases to trimming and J lost 0 bases; unmatched junction nucleotides: 12. Germline values: CDR1 SGHVS, CDR2 FQNEAQ. The CDR3 is 17 amino acids. In DNA form, the CDR3 reads TGTGCCAGCAGCCACGGACAGGCACTCCCCATGAACACTGAAGCTTTCTTT. Translating gives CASSHGQALPMNTEAFF. Full variable domain (rest looked up from reference TRBV7-8 and TRBJ1-1): GAGVSQSPRYKVAKRGQDVALRCDPISGHVSLFWYQQALGQGPEFLTYFQNEAQLDKSGLPSDRFFAERPEGSVSTLKIQRTQQEDSAVYLCASSHGQALPMNTEAFFGQGTRLTVV.

The table lists this clonotype with many counts. The gene calls are TRBV5-8 and TRBJ1-1; no clear D. The CDR3 sequence is 14 residues long. The V gene's germline CDR1 is SGHTS and CDR2 YDEGEE. The V end was cut by 1 base, the J end by 2 bases, with 9 bases between. The CDR3 nucleotides are TGTGCCAGCAGCTTGCCCGGGATTAACACTGAAGCTTTCTTT. It translates to CASSLPGINTEAFF. Variable domain in full (rest from reference TRBV5-8 and TRBJ1-1): EAGVTQSPTHLIKTRGQQATLRCSPISGHTSVYWYQQALGLGLQFLLWYDEGEERNRGNFPPRFSGRQFPNYSSELNVNALELEDSALYLCASSLPGINTEAFFGQGTRLTVV.

The chain recombines TRBV7-2 with TRBJ2-5, with TRBD2 identical over 7 bases. Trimming cost V 2 bases and J 4 bases; bases outside gene matches: 7. The CDR3 is 15 residues long. CDR1 and CDR2 (germline): SGHTA, FQGNSA. The CDR3 sequence: CASSLSGTIGETQYF. The CDR3 nucleotides read TGTGCCAGCAGCTTATCAGGGACTATTGGAGAGACCCAGTACTTC.